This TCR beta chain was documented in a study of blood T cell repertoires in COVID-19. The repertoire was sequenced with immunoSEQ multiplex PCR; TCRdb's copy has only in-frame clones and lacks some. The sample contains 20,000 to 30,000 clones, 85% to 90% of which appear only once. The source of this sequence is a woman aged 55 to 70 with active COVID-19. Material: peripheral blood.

The CDR3 protein is CATSRKRWDRTPNEGTNEQFF. In nucleotides, the CDR3 is TGTGCCACCAGCAGGAAACGCTGGGACAGAACGCCTAACGAGGGGACCAATGAGCAGTTCTTC. This rearrangement joins TRBV15 to TRBJ2-1; 7 bases are shared with TRBD1. Germline trimming cut 3 bases from V and 6 bases from J; bases unmatched to any gene: 26. This CDR3 has 21 residues. Germline values: CDR1 LNHNV, CDR2 YYDKDF (reference sequence).